The source of this TCR beta chain is a study of blood T cell repertoires in COVID-19. Study context: Italy, Spain and the United States were the sources of the convalescent and acute COVID-19 samples. PBMCs, B-cell-depleted T cells, or T cells provided the cDNA or gDNA that made up the material.

CDR1 and CDR2 from the germline V gene are LNHDA and SQIVND (reference sequence). The CDR3 runs 16 residues. V trimming: 6 bases; J trimming: 3 bases; junction bases outside the gene matches: 9. One Seattle source followed patients from active infection through their disease course. This clone was seen just once. Original processing notes: It was from reference gene primer amplification that nucleated cell counts were estimated. TCRdb's table, derived via immunoSEQ multiplex PCR, lists solely in-frame clones and lacks some. The V and J calls and the clone size are those of that table, but D and trimming were determined from the DNA. The sample holds about 300,000 clones, 80% to 95% seen once.

Sequencing used peripheral blood. This receptor was identified in a woman in her thirties with COVID-19, enrolled during active disease. The rearrangement joins TRBV19 to TRBJ1-5, with 9 bases aligning to TRBD1. The CDR3 here is CASSRTGDRVNQPQHF. For the CDR3, the DNA is TGTGCCAGTAGCAGGACAGGGGACAGGGTCAATCAGCCCCAGCATTTT.